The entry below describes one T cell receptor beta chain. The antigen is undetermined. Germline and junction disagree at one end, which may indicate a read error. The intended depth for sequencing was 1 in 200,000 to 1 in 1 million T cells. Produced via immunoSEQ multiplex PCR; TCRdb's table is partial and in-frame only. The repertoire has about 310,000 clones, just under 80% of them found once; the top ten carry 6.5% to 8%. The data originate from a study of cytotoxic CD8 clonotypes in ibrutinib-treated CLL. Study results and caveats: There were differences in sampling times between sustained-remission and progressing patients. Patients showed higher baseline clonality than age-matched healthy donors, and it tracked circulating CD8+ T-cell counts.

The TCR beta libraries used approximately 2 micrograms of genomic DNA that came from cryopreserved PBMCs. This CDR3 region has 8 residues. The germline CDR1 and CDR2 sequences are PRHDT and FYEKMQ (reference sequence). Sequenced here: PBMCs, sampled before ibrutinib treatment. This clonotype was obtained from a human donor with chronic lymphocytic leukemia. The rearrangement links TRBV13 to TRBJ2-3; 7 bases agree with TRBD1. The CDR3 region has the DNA TGTGCCAGCAAAGGGACAGATTTT. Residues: CASKGTDF.